This T cell receptor (beta chain) was sequenced for a study of blood T cells in healthy people across ages. Each sample had at least 6 million PBMCs isolated. The germline V gene has CDR1 SGHTA and CDR2 FQGNSA. The CDR3 has 15 residues. The ends were cut back, 5 bases at V and 6 bases at J, with 16 bases in the middle. The second PCR ran about 6 to 12 cycles with a sample-barcoded 5' primer and J-beta primers. Each CDR3 protein is one row after TCRdb ran MiXCR on the 5' RACE reads. There are 1.8 million or so distinct CDR3 sequences in the sample; around 42% occur only once, and more than 20% lies in the top ten.

The sample comprised blood. This rearrangement joins TRBV7-2 to TRBJ2-2; possibly TRBD1 for D (5 bases). The TCR comes from a human donor in good health. In DNA form, the CDR3 reads TGTGCCAGCAGCATGGGGCCAAACATGGCCGGGGAGCTGTTTTTT. Protein: CASSMGPNMAGELFF.